This T cell receptor beta chain was observed in a study of cytomegalovirus exposure and HLA in healthy donors. CDR3 size: 15 residues. CDR1 and CDR2 (germline): SGHNT, YYREEE (reference sequence). The trim removed 4 bases at V and 7 bases at J, leaving 8 bases unmatched. A note on this clone: Its antigen is not identified.

Study results and limitations: Rarity characterized most TCR sequences, yet some public TCRs appeared in many donors. Later, TCR association rates were found to vary by HLA locus, highest for DRB1 and lowest for HLA-C. What TCR beta sequences reportedly achieved was accurate prediction of HLA-A and HLA-B alleles in most subjects. Later analysis revealed greater clonal expansion in HLA-associated TCR beta chains than in equally common others.

The PCR used 60 Vbeta and 13 Jbeta primers. Sequencing used immunoSEQ multiplex PCR; TCRdb keeps in-frame clones, though not all of them. Of around 100,000 clones in the sample, about 69% are singletons; the top ten hold more than 4.5%. V is TRBV5-4 and J is TRBJ2-2; TRBD1 agrees at 9 bases. Sequenced sample: PBMCs. The receptor was derived from a human donor in good health. The CDR3 sequence: CASSGGTGRGGELFF. Written as DNA, the CDR3 is TGTGCCAGCAGCGGCGGGACAGGGAGAGGCGGGGAGCTGTTTTTT.